The T cell receptor beta chain described here comes from a study of blood T cells in healthy people across ages. Ten milliliters of peripheral blood were drawn from each donor. General observations from the study: Long-lived donors exceeded aged donors in naive CD4+ cells and diversity. A roughly linear fall in TCR beta diversity per million T cells was seen with increasing age.

The second PCR ran about 7 to 12 cycles with a sample-barcoded 5' primer and J-beta primers. TCRdb independently ran MiXCR on the 5' RACE reads; one entry per CDR3 protein. The sample lists about a million distinct CDR3 sequences, around 49% occurring once. Many counts were recorded for this clonotype. Its specificity is unknown. The source of this sequence is a man aged 25 to 45 in good health. The specimen sequenced was blood.

The CDR3 sequence: CASSQDGLSGGAYEQFF. DNA for the CDR3: TGCGCCAGCAGCCAAGATGGGTTGAGCGGGGGAGCTTATGAGCAGTTCTTC. V gene TRBV4-3 combines with J gene TRBJ2-1, with 8 bases that match TRBD2. Germline V lookup: CDR1 LGHNA, CDR2 YSLEER. The CDR3 length is 17 residues. V was clipped by 0 bases and J by 8 bases; unmatched bases: 12.